Here is one TCR beta chain with its context. This specimen belongs to a study of blood T cell repertoires in COVID-19. Overall study: Material from acute and convalescent COVID-19 was sourced from the United States, Italy and Spain. T cells, B-cell-depleted T cells, or PBMCs supplied cDNA or gDNA.

This CDR3 has 15 amino acids. V shed 6 bases and J shed 7 bases, with 21 bases lying between them. The germline gives CDR1 LNHDA, CDR2 SQIVND (reference sequence). Authors' analysis steps: Reference gene primer amplification in the assay estimated nucleated cell counts. TCRdb keeps only in-frame clones here, not all; method: immunoSEQ multiplex PCR. V and J calls and clone size come straight from that table; D and trimming were deduced from the DNA. The sample records around 32,000 clones, approximately 83% being singletons. The source is a woman older than 75 with active or convalescent COVID-19. The chain uses TRBV19 and TRBJ1-2; tentatively, D is TRBD1 (6 bases). Sequencing was carried out using peripheral blood. CDR3 in amino acids: CASSPTQTGIFGYTF. The CDR3 DNA reads TGTGCCAGTAGCCCTACACAAACAGGGATCTTTGGCTACACCTTC.